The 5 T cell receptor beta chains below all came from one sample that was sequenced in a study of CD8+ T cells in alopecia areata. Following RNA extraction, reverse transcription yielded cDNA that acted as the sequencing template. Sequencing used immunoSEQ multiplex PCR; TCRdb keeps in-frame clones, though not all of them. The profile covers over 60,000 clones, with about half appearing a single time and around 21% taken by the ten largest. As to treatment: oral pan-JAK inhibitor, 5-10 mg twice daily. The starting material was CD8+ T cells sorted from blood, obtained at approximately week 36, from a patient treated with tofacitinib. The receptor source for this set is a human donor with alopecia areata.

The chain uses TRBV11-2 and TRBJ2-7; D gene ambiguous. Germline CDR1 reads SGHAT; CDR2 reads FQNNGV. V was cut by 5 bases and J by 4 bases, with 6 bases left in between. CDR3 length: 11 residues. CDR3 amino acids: CASSPGYEQYF. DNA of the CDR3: TGTGCCAGCAGCCCCGGGTACGAGCAGTACTTC. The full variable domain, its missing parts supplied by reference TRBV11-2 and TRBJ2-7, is EAGVAQSPRYKIIEKRQSVAFWCNPISGHATLYWYQQILGQGPKLLIQFQNNGVVDDSQLPKDRFSAERLKGVDSTLKIQPAKLEDSAVYLCASSPGYEQYFGPGTRLTVT.

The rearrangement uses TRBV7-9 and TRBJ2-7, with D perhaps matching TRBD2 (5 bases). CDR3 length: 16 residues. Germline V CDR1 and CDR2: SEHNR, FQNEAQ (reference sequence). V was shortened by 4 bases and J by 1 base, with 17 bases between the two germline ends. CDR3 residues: CASSSPSDFRSYEQYF. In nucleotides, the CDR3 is TGTGCCAGCAGCTCCCCGTCGGACTTTAGGTCCTACGAGCAGTACTTC. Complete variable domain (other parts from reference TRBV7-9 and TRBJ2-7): DTGVSQNPRHKITKRGQNVTFRCDPISEHNRLYWYRQTLGQGPEFLTYFQNEAQLEKSRLLSDRFSAERPKGSFSTLEIQRTEQGDSAMYLCASSSPSDFRSYEQYFGPGTRLTVT.

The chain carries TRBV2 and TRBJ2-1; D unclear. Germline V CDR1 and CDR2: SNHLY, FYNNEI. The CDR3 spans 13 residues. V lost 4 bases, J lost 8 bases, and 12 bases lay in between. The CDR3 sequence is CASSVRVLDEQFF. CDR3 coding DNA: TGTGCCAGCAGTGTTCGAGTCCTCGATGAGCAGTTCTTC.

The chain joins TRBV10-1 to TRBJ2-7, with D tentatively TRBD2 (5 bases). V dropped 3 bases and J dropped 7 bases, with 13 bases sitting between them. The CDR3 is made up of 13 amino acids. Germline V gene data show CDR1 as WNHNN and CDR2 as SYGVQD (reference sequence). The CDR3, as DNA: TGCGCCAGCAGTGATACGTTACCGGGAGAGCAGTACTTC. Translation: CASSDTLPGEQYF.

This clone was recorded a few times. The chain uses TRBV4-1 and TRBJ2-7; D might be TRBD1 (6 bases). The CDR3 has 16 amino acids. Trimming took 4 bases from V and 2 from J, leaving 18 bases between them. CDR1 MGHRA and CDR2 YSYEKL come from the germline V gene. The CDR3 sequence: CASSLLEGTPTYEQYF. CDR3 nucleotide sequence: TGCGCCAGCAGCCTCTTAGAGGGGACACCGACCTACGAGCAGTACTTC.